This entry is about one T cell receptor (beta chain). The antigen is not known. Germline V gene lookup returns CDR1 KGHDR and CDR2 SFDVKD. V dropped 1 base and J dropped 7; count of bases not matched to a gene: 8. The CDR3 has 17 residues. Using immunoSEQ multiplex PCR, the repertoire was profiled, and TCRdb retains in-frame clones only, with some absent. The sample lists roughly 400,000 clones; around 92% were seen once. These data belong to a study of Ad26.COV2.S vaccination and SARS-CoV-2 variants. Study background: Once or twice, 56 days apart, Ad26.COV2.S was delivered intramuscularly. Study-level points and caveats: After vaccination, reports described spike-specific CD8+ and CD4+ T cell responses as showing substantial breadth. Comparable non-spike TCR breadth was observed in vaccine and placebo recipients.

Treatment here: roughly 18 received Ad26.COV2.S at low or high dose, single or two shots; about 5 received placebo; per-sample allocation not given. Sampling was performed 63 days after the first vaccine or placebo injection. A Boston donor was an adult aged 18-55 years. Sequencing was performed on peripheral blood, taken in a trial of Ad26.COV2.S vaccine versus placebo. The receptor was derived from a person aged 18-65 years who received the Ad26.COV2.S COVID-19 vaccine or a placebo. V is TRBV24-1 and J is TRBJ2-2, with 10 bases lining up with TRBD1. CDR3 DNA: TGTGCCACCAGTGATTTATCCGGGACAGGGGACATCGGGGAGCTGTTTTTT. It is translated as CATSDLSGTGDIGELFF.